These T cell receptor beta chains were read from a single sample in a study of identical twins. TCRdb reanalysed the 5' RACE reads using MiXCR and keeps one entry per CDR3 protein. The table lists a few hundred thousand distinct CDR3 sequences, approximately 18% of them singletons. Sequenced input: naive T cells sorted from blood. The source is a man aged 50-60 years in good health. Both conserved end residues are trimmed from each CDR3.

CDR3: ASSPLGVYEQY
V: TRBV3-1
J: TRBJ2-7

CDR3: ASSLLPIGEQY
V: TRBV5-1
J: TRBJ2-7

CDR3: ASSPTSGVNNEQF
V: TRBV18
J: TRBJ2-1

CDR3: AISDLGWGKGQPQH
V: TRBV10-3
J: TRBJ1-5

CDR3: ASSFYRDTEAF
V: TRBV12-3/TRBV12-4
J: TRBJ1-1

CDR3: ASSKERQHGQPQH
V: TRBV21-1
J: TRBJ1-5

CDR3: ASSQVTGGQETQY
V: TRBV4-1
J: TRBJ2-5

CDR3: ASTSGGYASTDTQY
V: TRBV5-1
J: TRBJ2-3

CDR3: ASSSELTSRSSYNEQF
V: TRBV11-2
J: TRBJ2-1

CDR3: ASRDSGYEQY
V: TRBV6-1
J: TRBJ2-7

CDR3: ASSLAGLQGTQY
V: TRBV12-3/TRBV12-4
J: TRBJ2-5

CDR3: SARGQGGEKLF
V: TRBV20-1
J: TRBJ1-4

CDR3: ASSLPIYSSYNEQF
V: TRBV5-1
J: TRBJ2-1

CDR3: SARDVNGETQY
V: TRBV20-1
J: TRBJ2-5

CDR3: ASTKQGHGEEYNEQF
V: TRBV27
J: TRBJ2-1

CDR3: ASSSRTGTYEQY
V: TRBV7-2
J: TRBJ2-7

CDR3: SAQTREANYGYT
V: TRBV20-1
J: TRBJ1-2

CDR3: SARVTAYNEQF
V: TRBV20-1
J: TRBJ2-1

CDR3: ASSQQLGMETQY
V: TRBV5-1
J: TRBJ2-5

CDR3: SVVELSYNEQF
V: TRBV29-1
J: TRBJ2-1

CDR3: SAWTLDNEQF
V: TRBV20-1
J: TRBJ2-1

CDR3: ASSTQQAAYHNNEQF
V: TRBV5-1
J: TRBJ2-1

CDR3: ASSLHGHEQF
V: TRBV7-9
J: TRBJ2-1

CDR3: SARDDLGAAYQETQY
V: TRBV20-1
J: TRBJ2-5

CDR3: ASSKRDTTAGHEQF
V: TRBV5-1
J: TRBJ2-1

CDR3: ASSMSANEQF
V: TRBV19
J: TRBJ2-1

CDR3: ASSSRTGVIQPQH
V: TRBV7-2
J: TRBJ1-5

CDR3: ASRIRVSSNQPQH
V: TRBV19
J: TRBJ1-5

CDR3: SARDRDTYNEQF
V: TRBV20-1
J: TRBJ2-1

CDR3: ASSSRAGGPYEQY
V: TRBV7-2
J: TRBJ2-7